The next 5 T cell receptor beta chains were all read from a single sample in a study of blood T cell repertoires in COVID-19. TCRdb's copy holds only in-frame clones and misses some; the assay was immunoSEQ multiplex PCR. The top ten clones hold less than 3% of a sample with roughly 260,000 clones, around 87% of them seen once. Specimen: peripheral blood. These receptors originate from a woman aged 45-65 years with acute or convalescent COVID-19.

Only one count was recorded for this clone. This chain joins TRBV5-1 and TRBJ2-3; 8 bases are a match to TRBD2. With V trimmed by 7 bases and J by 0 bases, 7 bases remained unmatched. The CDR3 runs to 15 residues. CDR1 and CDR2 from the germline V gene are SGHRS and YFSETQ. CDR3 amino acids: CASLDPSGSTDTQYF. The CDR3 coding sequence is TGCGCCAGCCTTGATCCTAGCGGGAGCACAGATACGCAGTATTTT.

The chain links TRBV18 to TRBJ1-2; D is ambiguous. The germline V gene encodes CDR1 KGHSH and CDR2 LQKENI. V lost 4 bases to trimming and J lost 1 base, with 4 bases between them. The CDR3 contains 12 residues. In DNA form, the CDR3 reads TGTGCCAGCTCACACAATAACTATGGCTACACCTTC. It yields the protein CASSHNNYGYTF.

The J gene is TRBJ1-1, the V gene TRBV7-2; D uncertain. Looked up from germline, CDR1 is SGHTA and CDR2 is FQGNSA. CDR3 size: 16 residues. V dropped 5 bases and J dropped 0 bases, with 16 bases sitting between them. CDR3 bases: TGTGCCAGCAGCCCAAACCCACAATACATGAACACTGAAGCTTTCTTT. It encodes CASSPNPQYMNTEAFF.

This sequence joins TRBV29-1 and TRBJ1-2, with D possibly TRBD1 on 6 matching bases. The CDR3 has 12 amino acids. Germline assignment: CDR1 SQVTM and CDR2 ANQGSEA. The ends were cut back, 4 bases at V and 5 bases at J, with 11 bases in the middle. CDR3 bases: TGCAGCGTTGGGGGGCAGGATTATGGCTACACCTTC. Protein sequence: CSVGGQDYGYTF.

V gene TRBV29-1 combines with J gene TRBJ1-4; D is unclear. The V end lost 5 bases, the J end lost 1 base, and 11 bases lay between the germline ends. The length of the CDR3 is 14 residues. The V gene's germline CDR1 is SQVTM and CDR2 ANQGSEA. In nucleotides, the CDR3 is TGCAGCGTTAGGGTTGCGGGAACTAATGAAAAACTGTTTTTT. Its protein is CSVRVAGTNEKLFF.